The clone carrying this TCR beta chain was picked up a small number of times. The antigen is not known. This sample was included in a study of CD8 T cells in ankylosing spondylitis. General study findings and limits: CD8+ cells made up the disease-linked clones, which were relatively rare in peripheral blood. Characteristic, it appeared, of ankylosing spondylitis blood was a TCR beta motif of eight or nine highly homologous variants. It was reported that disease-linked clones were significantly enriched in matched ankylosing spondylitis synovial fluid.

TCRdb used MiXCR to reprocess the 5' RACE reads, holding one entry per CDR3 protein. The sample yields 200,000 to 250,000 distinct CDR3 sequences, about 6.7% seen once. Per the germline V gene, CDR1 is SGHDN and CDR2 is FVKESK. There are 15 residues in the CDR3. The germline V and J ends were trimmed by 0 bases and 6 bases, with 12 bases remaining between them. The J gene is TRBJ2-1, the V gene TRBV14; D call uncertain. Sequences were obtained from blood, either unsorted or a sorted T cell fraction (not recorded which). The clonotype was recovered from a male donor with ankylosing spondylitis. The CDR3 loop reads CASSQDSVYRNEQFF. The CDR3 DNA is TGTGCCAGCAGCCAAGATTCGGTCTACCGCAATGAGCAGTTCTTC.